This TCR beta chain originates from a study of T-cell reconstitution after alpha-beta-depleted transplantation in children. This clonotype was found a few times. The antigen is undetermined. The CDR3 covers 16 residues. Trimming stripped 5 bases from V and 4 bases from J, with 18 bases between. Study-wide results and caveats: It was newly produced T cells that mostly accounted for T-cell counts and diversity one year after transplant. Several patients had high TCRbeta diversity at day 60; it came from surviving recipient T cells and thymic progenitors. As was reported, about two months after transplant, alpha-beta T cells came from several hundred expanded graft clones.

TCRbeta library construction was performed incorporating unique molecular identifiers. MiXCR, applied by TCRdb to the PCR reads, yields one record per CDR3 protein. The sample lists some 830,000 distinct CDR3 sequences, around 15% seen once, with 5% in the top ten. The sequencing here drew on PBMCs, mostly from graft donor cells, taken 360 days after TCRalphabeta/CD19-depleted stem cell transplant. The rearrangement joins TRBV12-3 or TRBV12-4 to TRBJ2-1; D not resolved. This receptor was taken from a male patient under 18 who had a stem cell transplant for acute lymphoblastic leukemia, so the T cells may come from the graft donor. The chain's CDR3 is CASSPQISSQYNEQFF. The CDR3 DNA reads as TGTGCCAGCAGTCCCCAGATCTCATCCCAATACAATGAGCAGTTCTTC.